This is a list of T cell receptor beta chains from one sample in a study of CD8 T cells in ankylosing spondylitis. Via MiXCR, TCRdb re-called the 5' RACE reads, giving one row per CDR3 protein. This sample carries approximately 300,000 distinct CDR3 sequences, roughly 8% of them seen once, and the ten largest clones take approximately 14%. Sequences were obtained from blood, either unsorted or a sorted T cell fraction (not recorded which). The source of these receptors is a male donor with ankylosing spondylitis. The CDR3 runs from the conserved cysteine through the conserved F or W. The D gene is left open where the match is weak. Clone size is given for some rows only: seen once, a few or many times, or a class if the clone is expanded.

size	length	D	J	V	CDR3	DNA
few	16	TRBD1	TRBJ1-4	TRBV5-1	CASSLDWTGANEKLFF	TGCGCCAGCAGCTTGGATTGGACAGGGGCTAATGAAAAACTGTTTTTT
few	14	.	TRBJ2-7	TRBV20-1	CSALVAGLSYEQYF	TGCAGTGCCCTTGTCGCCGGCCTCTCCTACGAGCAGTACTTC
.	15	.	TRBJ2-4	TRBV19	CARDRQAIAKNIQYF	TGTGCCAGAGATCGACAGGCAATAGCCAAAAACATTCAGTACTTC
few	13	.	TRBJ2-1	TRBV27	CASSHNPGNEQFF	TGTGCCAGCAGTCACAATCCAGGGAATGAGCAGTTCTTC
.	13	.	TRBJ2-1	TRBV7-2	CASSSPGYNEQFF	TGTGCCAGCAGCTCCCCGGGGTACAATGAGCAGTTCTTC
few	17	.	TRBJ2-1	TRBV2	CASSGYSGRGLYNEQFF	TGTGCCAGCAGTGGCTACTCGGGGAGGGGGCTATACAATGAGCAGTTCTTC
.	17	TRBD1	TRBJ2-6	TRBV7-8	CASSPSGGQSGANVLTF	TGTGCCAGCAGCCCCAGTGGGGGACAGTCTGGGGCCAACGTCCTGACTTTC
few	15	.	TRBJ1-5	TRBV6-1	CASSTSGTSNQPQHF	TGTGCCAGCAGTACCTCCGGTACGAGCAATCAGCCCCAGCATTTT
.	16	.	TRBJ2-3	TRBV12-3/TRBV12-4	CASSPRVASGTDTQYF	TGTGCCAGCAGTCCCCGAGTGGCTAGCGGCACAGATACGCAGTATTTT
few	16	TRBD2	TRBJ2-1	TRBV5-1	CASSLGTGGPVNEQFF	TGCGCCAGCAGCTTGGGTACGGGAGGGCCTGTCAATGAGCAGTTCTTC
few	12	TRBD1	TRBJ2-7	TRBV27	CASSDREDEQYF	TGTGCCAGCTCGGACAGGGAAGACGAGCAGTACTTC
.	14	.	TRBJ2-2	TRBV18	CASSQSGYTGELFF	TGTGCCAGCTCACAAAGCGGGTACACCGGGGAGCTGTTTTTT
.	16	.	TRBJ2-7	TRBV5-1	CASSLASWDLGYEQYF	TGCGCCAGCAGCTTGGCCAGTTGGGACCTAGGGTACGAGCAGTACTTC
few	14	.	TRBJ1-6	TRBV6-5	CASSSAVEGDALHF	TGTGCCAGCAGTTCCGCCGTTGAAGGGGACGCCCTCCACTTT
many	15	.	TRBJ2-3	TRBV6-2/TRBV6-3	CASSRRADRYDTQYF	TGTGCCAGCAGCCGAAGGGCAGACCGTTACGATACGCAGTATTTT
few	14	.	TRBJ2-7	TRBV28	CASSLLGGPYEQYF	TGTGCCAGCAGTTTATTGGGGGGACCCTACGAGCAGTACTTC
few	15	TRBD1	TRBJ1-5	TRBV7-2	CASSQRTGHPGAQHF	TGTGCCAGCAGCCAACGGACAGGCCACCCAGGAGCCCAGCATTTT
few	15	.	TRBJ2-7	TRBV19	CASSPGTFPVYEQYF	TGTGCCAGTAGTCCTGGGACTTTTCCCGTATACGAGCAGTACTTC
many	14	.	TRBJ1-5	TRBV29-1	CSVSPGGQLQPQHF	TGCAGCGTCAGCCCTGGGGGACAACTTCAGCCCCAGCATTTT
many	12	.	TRBJ2-2	TRBV20-1	CRAHDRCVELFF	TGCAGAGCACACGACCGGTGTGTGGAGCTGTTTTTT
few	12	TRBD1	TRBJ1-2	TRBV27	CASSSGQKGYTF	TGTGCCAGCAGTTCGGGACAGAAGGGCTACACCTTC
many	18	TRBD1	TRBJ2-6	TRBV18	CASSPGAGTGSGANVLTF	TGTGCCAGCTCACCAGGGGCTGGGACAGGGAGTGGGGCCAACGTCCTGACTTTC
few	14	.	TRBJ1-4	TRBV2	CASSDRGQGQKLFF	TGTGCCAGCAGTGATCGGGGGCAAGGACAAAAACTGTTTTTT
many	16	.	TRBJ1-1	TRBV5-5	CASSLRGDLMNTEAFF	TGTGCCAGCAGTCTAAGAGGGGACCTAATGAACACTGAAGCTTTCTTT